These 18 T cell receptor beta chains share one sample of origin, sequenced in a study of OX40 agonist ivuxolimab in advanced cancers. Profiling relied on immunoSEQ multiplex PCR, and the TCRdb table lists in-frame clones only, not all of them. The sample gives 55,000 to 75,000 clones, 86% of which show up once; roughly 1.2% is in the top ten. Sequencing was performed on CD4+ or CD8+ T cells sorted from blood, taken in a trial of the OX40 agonist ivuxolimab. All receptors derive from an adult with an advanced solid tumor such as melanoma, head and neck, liver or kidney cancer.

This chain connects TRBV5-4 to TRBJ2-7; weak D call: TRBD2 (6 bases). Trimming took 4 bases from V and 3 from J, leaving 11 bases between them. The CDR3 runs 13 residues. Germline V gives CDR1 SGHNT, CDR2 YYREEE (reference sequence). The CDR3 loop reads CASSRSGLYEQYF. Here the CDR3 DNA reads TGTGCCAGCAGCCGATCGGGACTCTACGAGCAGTACTTC.

The chain couples TRBV18 to TRBJ2-6; 8 bases fit TRBD1. CDR1 and CDR2 (germline): KGHSH, LQKENI. The V and J ends lost 3 bases and 3 bases, in that order; junction bases with no gene match: 7. The length of the CDR3 is 17 residues. The CDR3 reads CASSPGQGLVGANVLTF. The CDR3 DNA reads TGTGCCAGCTCACCCGGACAGGGTCTTGTTGGGGCCAACGTCCTGACTTTC.

This chain uses TRBV6-5 with TRBJ1-5; D call uncertain. CDR3 size: 12 residues. V was shortened by 6 bases and J by 4 bases, with 7 bases between the two germline ends. The V gene's germline CDR1 is MNHEY and CDR2 SVGAGI. The chain's CDR3 is CASRAGNQPQHF. CDR3 nucleotides: TGTGCCAGCAGGGCGGGTAATCAGCCCCAGCATTTT.

The chain combines TRBV19 with TRBJ2-2; no firm D call. Trimming shortened V by 7 bases and J by 0 bases, and 9 bases separated the two germline ends. The CDR3 covers 14 residues. In germline, CDR1 is LNHDA, CDR2 SQIVND (reference sequence). The CDR3 bases are TGTGCCAGTAATTGGTTCGCGAACACCGGGGAGCTGTTTTTT. It is translated as CASNWFANTGELFF.

The V call is TRBV28, the J call TRBJ2-3; TRBD2 agrees at 11 bases. The CDR3 length is 20 residues. V shed 3 bases and J 4 bases; nucleotides not matched to a gene: 18. CDR1 is MDHEN, CDR2 SYDVKM, per germline. CDR3 DNA sequence: TGTGCCAGCAGTTTTTCAGGTAGCGGGAGGGTCCCCTCCCCCCCAGATACGCAGTATTTT. It translates to CASSFSGSGRVPSPPDTQYF.

V gene TRBV19 combines with J gene TRBJ2-7; TRBD2 matches 15 bases. The CDR3 runs to 15 residues. Looked up from germline, CDR1 is LNHDA and CDR2 is SQIVND (reference sequence). The V and J ends lost 3 bases and 6 bases, in that order; junction bases with no gene match: 3. The CDR3 reads CASSMGLAGGREQYF. The DNA of the CDR3 is TGTGCCAGTAGTATGGGACTAGCGGGAGGTCGCGAGCAGTACTTC.

The V gene is TRBV6-6, the J gene TRBJ2-7; tentative D call: TRBD1 (5 bases). V was trimmed by 2 bases and J by 5 bases, leaving 7 bases between them. CDR1 MNHNY and CDR2 SVGAGI come from the germline V gene (reference sequence). The CDR3 runs to 12 residues. Written as DNA, the CDR3 is TGTGCCAGCAGTTACGCGACAGACGAGCAGTACTTC. Encoded protein: CASSYATDEQYF.

This clone was detected a few times. The CDR3, as DNA: TGTGCCAGTTATAGGACACCCGCGAACACCGGGGAGCTGTTTTTT. Its translation is CASYRTPANTGELFF. This rearrangement joins TRBV19 to TRBJ2-2; a possible D gene is TRBD1 (5 bases). The CDR3 has 15 amino acids. The germline V gene encodes CDR1 LNHDA and CDR2 SQIVND (reference sequence). The V end lost 8 bases, the J end lost 0 bases, and 13 bases lay between the germline ends.

The chain links TRBV27 to TRBJ2-7, with 7 positions matching TRBD1. This CDR3 spans 16 amino acids. Germline CDR1 MNHEY, CDR2 SMNVEV (reference sequence). V lost 2 bases, J lost 3 bases, and 10 bases stayed unmatched. The CDR3 nucleotides are TGTGCCAGCAGTTTAAATCCCGTGACAGGGATCTACGAGCAGTACTTC. Translation: CASSLNPVTGIYEQYF.

The chain joins TRBV28 to TRBJ1-2, with D hard to call. Trimming removed 1 base at V and 4 bases at J, with 10 bases between. In germline, CDR1 is MDHEN, CDR2 SYDVKM. CDR3 length equals 14 residues. The CDR3 bases are TGTGCCAGCAGTTTATCCTCCGTAGTCTATGGCTACACCTTC. Translation: CASSLSSVVYGYTF.

The V call is TRBV6-5, the J call TRBJ2-2; D is unclear. Per germline, CDR1 MNHEY and CDR2 SVGAGI. There are 14 residues in the CDR3. V was pared by 4 bases and J by 1 base, with 7 bases between. In DNA form, the CDR3 reads TGTGCCAGCAGTTGGCAGTTGAACACCGGGGAGCTGTTTTTT. Translated: CASSWQLNTGELFF.

The V call is TRBV18, the J call TRBJ1-3; TRBD1 might be the D (5 bases). Germline lookup yields CDR1 KGHSH and CDR2 LQKENI. V was cut by 4 bases and J by 0 bases, with 10 bases left in between. The CDR3 extends over 15 amino acids. The CDR3, as DNA: TGTGCCAGCTCACAAGACAGCGCCTCTGGAAACACCATATATTTT. Its protein is CASSQDSASGNTIYF.

V usage is TRBV9 and J usage is TRBJ2-5, with D possibly matching TRBD2 (5 bases). V was clipped by 2 bases and J by 4 bases, with 9 bases between them. This CDR3 has 13 amino acids. Germline CDR1 is SGDLS and CDR2 is YYNGEE. The chain's CDR3 is CASSVEVGETQYF. The CDR3, as DNA: TGTGCCAGCAGCGTGGAGGTAGGAGAGACCCAGTACTTC.

V gene TRBV23-1 combines with J gene TRBJ1-5, with TRBD1 as a possible D gene (6 bases). TRBV23-1 is treated as an ORF (open reading frame) with a function not yet certain. The CDR3 loop spans 17 amino acids. Trimming shortened V by 0 bases and J by 0 bases, and 12 bases separated the two germline ends. The CDR3 nucleotides are TGCGCCAGCAGTCAATCCTTGGGACATAATAGCAATCAGCCCCAGCATTTT. Encoded protein: CASSQSLGHNSNQPQHF.

V and J are TRBV30 and TRBJ1-4; D uncertain. Germline CDR1 GTSNPN, CDR2 SVGIG (reference sequence). V was cut by 0 bases and J by 8 bases, with 16 bases left in between. The CDR3 sequence is 15 residues long. CDR3 sequence (DNA): TGTGCCTGGAGTGTACTGCGGGTGCCCTACGAAAAACTGTTTTTT. This codes for CAWSVLRVPYEKLFF.

This chain joins TRBV2 and TRBJ2-7; 8 bases fit TRBD2. Germline V gene data show CDR1 as SNHLY and CDR2 as FYNNEI. Trimming at V came to 6 bases and at J to 7 bases, leaving 2 bases not matched to a gene. This CDR3 spans 11 amino acids. Here the CDR3 reads CASRAGGEQYF. CDR3 coding DNA: TGTGCCAGCAGGGCGGGAGGAGAGCAGTACTTC.

V gene TRBV6-5 combines with J gene TRBJ2-5; TRBD2 matches at 8 bases. Germline V CDR1 and CDR2: MNHEY, SVGAGI. The ends lost 3 bases at V and 1 base at J; junction bases unmatched: 4. This CDR3 contains 15 residues. In nucleotides, the CDR3 is TGTGCCAGCAGTTATGCGGGACTAGGCCAAGAGACCCAGTACTTC. Protein product: CASSYAGLGQETQYF.

The chain is built from TRBV2 and TRBJ2-5; tentatively, D is TRBD2 (6 bases). The V gene lost 2 bases and the J gene lost 4 bases, with 20 bases spanning the gap. The V gene's germline CDR1 is SNHLY and CDR2 FYNNEI. The CDR3 runs 17 residues. CDR3 loop: CASSESQQRRRGETQYF. In DNA form, the CDR3 reads TGTGCCAGCAGTGAATCTCAGCAGCGGAGGAGGGGAGAGACCCAGTACTTC.